Presented here are 28 T cell receptor beta chains from one specimen sequenced in a study of CD8+ T cells in alopecia areata. This sample's treatment: oral pan-JAK inhibitor, 5-10 mg twice daily. RNA was isolated and reverse transcribed to cDNA, the sequencing template. Assay: immunoSEQ multiplex PCR; the TCRdb copy retains only in-frame clones and omits some. The table has over 85,000 clones, more than 55% seen once. The input for sequencing was CD8+ T cells sorted from blood, taken at week 4, from a patient treated with tofacitinib. These receptors were collected from a human donor with alopecia areata.

This sequence joins TRBV7-3 and TRBJ2-5; a possible D gene is TRBD2 (5 bases). Trimming removed 1 base at V and 0 bases at J, with 21 bases between. Germline assignment: CDR1 SGHTA and CDR2 FQGTGA. The CDR3 sequence is 19 residues long. CDR3 DNA: TGTGCCAGCAGCTTAATACCCGGGGTAGCCGTAACGAACCAAGAGACCCAGTACTTC. It codes for CASSLIPGVAVTNQETQYF.

This chain uses TRBV7-2 with TRBJ1-2; 7 bases align to TRBD1. Germline assignment: CDR1 SGHTA and CDR2 FQGNSA. The CDR3 has 13 amino acids. V lost 5 bases, J lost 5 bases, and 5 bases stayed unmatched. CDR3 protein: CASSPGQVYGYTF. In nucleotides, the CDR3 is TGTGCCAGCAGCCCAGGACAGGTTTATGGCTACACCTTC.

V and J are TRBV4-1 and TRBJ1-6, with 9 bases matching TRBD1. The length of the CDR3 is 16 residues. Germline lookup yields CDR1 MGHRA and CDR2 YSYEKL. Trimming at V came to 3 bases and at J to 4 bases, leaving 4 bases not matched to a gene. DNA for the CDR3: TGCGCCAGCAGCCAGGCCGGGACAGGGTATAATTCACCCCTCCACTTT. This gives the protein CASSQAGTGYNSPLHF.

The chain employs TRBV25-1 and TRBJ2-7, with D possibly being TRBD1 (5 bases). Germline assignment: CDR1 MGHDK and CDR2 SYGVNS. The CDR3 runs to 14 residues. V was cut by 4 bases and J by 2 bases, with 12 bases left in between. The CDR3 sequence is CASSVDRKAYEQYF. The CDR3 DNA reads as TGTGCCAGCAGTGTTGACAGAAAGGCCTACGAGCAGTACTTC.

J is TRBJ1-2 and V is TRBV28, with D perhaps matching TRBD1 (6 bases). The germline V gene encodes CDR1 MDHEN and CDR2 SYDVKM. CDR3 length: 15 amino acids. Deletions cut 7 bases from V and 4 bases from J, with 19 bases between. CDR3 loop: CASTPTADRFYGYTF. CDR3 in DNA: TGTGCCAGCACTCCGACCGCGGACAGATTCTATGGCTACACCTTC.

This chain uses TRBV5-6 with TRBJ2-7; perhaps D is TRBD1 or TRBD2 (5 bases each). The ends were cut back, 7 bases at V and 0 bases at J, with 17 bases in the middle. Germline lookup yields CDR1 SGHDT and CDR2 YYEEEE. This CDR3 contains 15 residues. CDR3 in amino acids: CASESWDGSSYEQYF. The CDR3 nucleotides are TGTGCCAGCGAAAGTTGGGACGGTAGCTCCTACGAGCAGTACTTC.

The chain is built from TRBV4-1 and TRBJ1-2, with a tentative D call TRBD1 (5 bases). With 8 bases removed from V and 8 bases from J, the gap between germline ends came to 21 bases. Germline CDR1 and CDR2: MGHRA and YSYEKL. This CDR3 contains 14 residues. CDR3 sequence (DNA): TGCGCCAGCGCCCCAGGGACGGAGCTTGGGGGCTACACCTTC. The encoded protein is CASAPGTELGGYTF.

This clone was seen only a few times. V gene TRBV25-1 combines with J gene TRBJ1-6; D is unresolved. This CDR3 comprises 14 residues. Trimming shortened V by 1 base and J by 7 bases, and 8 bases separated the two germline ends. The V gene's germline CDR1 is MGHDK and CDR2 SYGVNS. The CDR3 region has the DNA TGTGCCAGCAGTGAATTCGGCCTAAATTCACCCCTCCACTTT. Translation gives CASSEFGLNSPLHF.

Only a few counts were recorded for this clone. This chain uses TRBV29-1 with TRBJ1-2; possibly TRBD1 for D (5 bases). Germline V gene data show CDR1 as SQVTM and CDR2 as ANQGSEA. Trimming removed 6 bases from V and 5 bases from J, with 19 bases in between. The CDR3 extends over 14 amino acids. As DNA, the CDR3 is TGCAGCGTCCCGCAAGGGGATCAACTGTATGGCTACACCTTC. The encoded protein is CSVPQGDQLYGYTF.

About this clone: Other DNA sequences of this sample code for an identical CDR3. This chain uses TRBV29-1 with TRBJ2-7; D not certain. The germline V and J ends were trimmed by 0 bases and 4 bases, with 4 bases remaining between them. This CDR3 is built from 11 residues. Germline CDR1 and CDR2: SQVTM and ANQGSEA. The CDR3 is CSVEDSYEQYF. The CDR3 coding sequence is TGCAGCGTTGAAGACTCATACGAGCAGTACTTC.

The chain links TRBV5-5 to TRBJ1-5; tentative D call: TRBD1 (6 bases). V was cut by 0 bases and J by 4 bases, with 14 bases left in between. The CDR3 consists of 16 residues. Germline values: CDR1 SGHKS, CDR2 YYEKEE (reference sequence). The CDR3 nucleotides are TGTGCCAGCAGCTTGGCCGCGGACAGCTTTAATCAGCCCCAGCATTTT. It translates to CASSLAADSFNQPQHF.

The table lists this clone with a few counts. The chain couples TRBV7-9 to TRBJ2-7; TRBD1 agrees at 9 bases. The length of the CDR3 is 16 residues. Germline assignment: CDR1 SEHNR and CDR2 FQNEAQ (reference sequence). V was clipped by 1 base and J by 1 base; unmatched bases: 5. This CDR3 reads CASSLVGTGRSYEQYF. The CDR3 DNA is TGTGCCAGCAGCTTAGTAGGGACAGGGAGGTCCTACGAGCAGTACTTC.

This clone was counted once. The genes are TRBV6-6 and TRBJ1-2; tentative D call: TRBD1 (5 bases). The V and J ends lost 4 bases and 6 bases respectively, with 12 bases between them. The CDR3 sequence is 13 residues long. Per the germline V gene, CDR1 is MNHNY and CDR2 is SVGAGI (reference sequence). The CDR3 DNA is TGTGCCAGCAGTTCCGTATCGGGGGATGGCTACACCTTC. Its protein product is CASSSVSGDGYTF.

This chain uses TRBV7-6 with TRBJ2-2, with D maybe TRBD1 (6 bases). Trimming took 5 bases from V and 2 from J, leaving 21 bases between them. The CDR3 length is 18 residues. Germline V gene sequence: CDR1 SGHVS, CDR2 FNYEAQ. The CDR3 sequence is CASSPKSPGTFNTGELFF. The CDR3 bases are TGTGCCAGCAGCCCGAAATCGCCCGGGACATTTAACACCGGGGAGCTGTTTTTT.

The chain combines TRBV27 with TRBJ2-3; no firm D call. Deletions cut 2 bases from V and 1 base from J, with 4 bases between. The CDR3 length is 13 residues. Germline CDR1 reads MNHEY; CDR2 reads SMNVEV (reference sequence). The CDR3 here is CASSLGGTDTQYF. In nucleotides, the CDR3 is TGTGCCAGCAGTTTAGGTGGCACAGATACGCAGTATTTT.

This clone has more than one count but fewer than ten. V is TRBV6-4 and J is TRBJ2-1; D is ambiguous. The germline V gene encodes CDR1 MRHNA and CDR2 SNTAGT. Between the trimmed V and J ends, which lost 2 bases and 6 bases, there was a span of 14 bases. The CDR3 runs 15 residues. CDR3 nucleotide sequence: TGTGCCAGCAGTGACGGACCAGGTTTGAGCAATGAGCAGTTCTTC. Translation: CASSDGPGLSNEQFF.

The rearrangement links TRBV9 to TRBJ2-3; 11 bases fit TRBD2. The V segment lost 5 bases and the J segment 9 bases; nucleotides outside the gene matches: 11. The CDR3 totals 15 residues. Germline values: CDR1 SGDLS, CDR2 YYNGEE. The CDR3 protein is CASSVSGGARNTQYF. DNA of the CDR3: TGTGCCAGCAGTGTTAGCGGGGGGGCGCGAAACACGCAGTATTTT.

The CDR3 loop reads CSVELLAGTFYNEQFF. The CDR3, as DNA: TGCAGCGTTGAACTATTAGCGGGAACCTTCTACAATGAGCAGTTCTTC. The V and J genes are TRBV29-1 and TRBJ2-1; the match to TRBD2 covers 8 bases. Trimming at V came to 2 bases and at J to 3 bases, leaving 9 bases not matched to a gene. Germline V gene sequence: CDR1 SQVTM, CDR2 ANQGSEA. The CDR3 consists of 16 residues.

In this sample, this clone turned up a few times. The rearrangement links TRBV13 to TRBJ2-5, with 10 bases lining up with TRBD2. The germline V gene has CDR1 PRHDT and CDR2 FYEKMQ (reference sequence). The CDR3 extends over 16 amino acids. The trim removed 1 base at V and 5 bases at J, leaving 7 bases unmatched. The CDR3 is CASSLDGLADRETQYF. The CDR3 bases are TGTGCCAGCAGCTTAGATGGACTAGCGGATAGGGAGACCCAGTACTTC.

This clone was observed at least ten times. The junction departs from germline at one end; a sequencing error may be responsible. This sequence joins TRBV2 and TRBJ2-7, with D perhaps being TRBD1 or TRBD2 (5 bases each). The V gene's germline CDR1 is SNHLY and CDR2 FYNNEI. The CDR3 has 16 residues. The CDR3 coding sequence is TGTGCCATCAGTGAGGGCGAGACAGCGAGCTCCTACGAGCAGTACTTC. It yields the protein CAISEGETASSYEQYF.

V is TRBV4-1 and J is TRBJ2-1, with D possibly being TRBD2 (6 bases). Germline assignment: CDR1 MGHRA and CDR2 YSYEKL. The ends were cut back, 9 bases at V and 2 bases at J, with 11 bases in the middle. The CDR3 consists of 13 residues. The CDR3 region has the DNA TGCGCCAGTGGGCTAGCGCCCTACAATGAGCAGTTCTTC. Protein: CASGLAPYNEQFF.

The chain links TRBV6-1 to TRBJ1-1; D unresolved. Germline CDR1 MNHNS, CDR2 SASEGT. This CDR3 region has 14 residues. The V end lost 2 bases, the J end lost 0 bases, and 7 bases lay between the germline ends. CDR3 loop: CASSEHGLNTEAFF. CDR3 coding DNA: TGTGCCAGCAGTGAACACGGACTGAACACTGAAGCTTTCTTT.

To note about this clone: The sample contains more than one DNA sequence encoding this CDR3. The CDR3 DNA is TGTGCCTGGAGTACCGGACAGGGGTACGAGCAGTACTTC. It translates to CAWSTGQGYEQYF. The chain is built from TRBV30 and TRBJ2-7; 9 positions match TRBD1. CDR3 size: 13 residues. With 2 bases clipped from V and 4 bases from J, the junction kept 3 bases outside the gene matches. Looked up from germline, CDR1 is GTSNPN and CDR2 is SVGIG (reference sequence).

The chain uses TRBV7-9 and TRBJ2-3, with D possibly matching TRBD1 (5 bases). V was cut by 2 bases and J by 4 bases, with 7 bases left in between. CDR3 length: 13 amino acids. In germline, CDR1 is SEHNR, CDR2 FQNEAQ (reference sequence). The CDR3 loop is CASSLRGADTQYF. The CDR3 region has the DNA TGTGCCAGCAGCTTAAGGGGCGCAGATACGCAGTATTTT.

The chain recombines TRBV5-1 with TRBJ2-5; D gene uncertain. V gave up 1 base and J gave up 0 bases, with 7 bases separating them. The CDR3 length is 14 residues. Germline-derived CDR1 and CDR2 are SGHRS and YFSETQ. Here the CDR3 DNA reads TGCGCCAGCAGCTTGTATAACAACCAAGAGACCCAGTACTTC. This translates into CASSLYNNQETQYF.

V and J are TRBV20-1 and TRBJ1-1, with D perhaps TRBD1 (5 bases). The CDR3 covers 11 residues. CDR1 is DFQATT and CDR2 is SNEGSKA in the germline V gene (reference sequence). Between the trimmed V and J ends, which lost 7 bases and 4 bases, there was a span of 10 bases. The CDR3 loop is CSVMGGTEAFF. The CDR3 coding sequence is TGCAGTGTGATGGGGGGCACTGAAGCTTTCTTT.

This chain connects TRBV5-1 to TRBJ1-5; a possible D gene is TRBD1 (5 bases). Looked up from germline, CDR1 is SGHRS and CDR2 is YFSETQ. Trimming left V 4 bases short and J 4 bases short, with 12 bases between. The CDR3 is 14 residues long. The CDR3 DNA reads as TGCGCCAGCAGCACGGGGCCCTTAAATCAGCCCCAGCATTTT. Protein: CASSTGPLNQPQHF.

The chain combines TRBV25-1 with TRBJ1-1, with unresolved D. V gave up 3 bases and J gave up 0 bases, with 11 bases separating them. CDR1 and CDR2 (germline): MGHDK, SYGVNS. This CDR3 has 15 residues. CDR3 DNA sequence: TGTGCCAGCAGTGATAACGAAGGAATGAACACTGAAGCTTTCTTT. It encodes CASSDNEGMNTEAFF.